This T cell receptor beta chain was captured in a study of T cells in Graves' hyperthyroidism and ophthalmopathy (dated by TCRdb to between 2018 and 2021). Concerning the study at large: Peripheral blood samples were taken at initial diagnosis, before any treatment was given. A discovery cohort of roughly 100 patients, roughly 40 with Graves' ophthalmopathy and 55 to 65 with stable Graves' hyperthyroidism, was used to find distinguishing TCR V-J signatures. An independent validation cohort of under 20 hyperthyroidism patients and approximately 16 patients who later progressed to ophthalmopathy tested prospective prediction of ophthalmopathy. The 85 to 100 discovery patients were randomly split 7:3 into training and test sets. In addition, the study compared T-cell repertoires in thyroid tissue and in blood from 6 or 7 Graves' hyperthyroidism patients. After sampling, hyperthyroidism patients received methimazole starting at 30 mg daily, and ophthalmopathy patients received high-dose intravenous methylprednisolone. According to the paper, TCR Vbeta CDR3 sequencing was carried out on about 140 peripheral blood samples, which came from fewer than 50 ophthalmopathy, approximately 78 hyperthyroidism and approximately 17 progressor patients.

Points on this clonotype: The antigen it binds to is not known. Base qualities are not recorded, but no much larger clone differs from it by a single base.

Stable Graves' hyperthyroidism was defined as no progression to ophthalmopathy during 18 months of follow-up. Hyperthyroidism patients were newly diagnosed, had a disease duration of under 2 months, and were aged 18 to 65 years. Any patient with an uncontrolled infection, another autoimmune disease, pregnancy or lactation was excluded. Clinical symptoms, serum thyroxine and TRAb, thyroid ultrasound, and orbital computed tomography formed the basis for the diagnoses. PBMCs were isolated from about 9 ml of fresh peripheral blood by Ficoll-Paque density gradient centrifugation. Trizol reagent was used to extract total RNA, and RNA quality was then checked on an Agilent 2100 Bioanalyzer. V is shortened by 0 bases, J by 0 bases, and the region joining them spans 12 bases. The CDR3 holds 17 amino acids from the cysteine to the phenylalanine. Only the CDR3 portion is preserved as DNA: 51 bases, with reading frame beginning at the first base. For CDR1 and CDR2, the germline V gene lists MGHRA and YSYEKL.

Overall study results and their limits: A model built on a 13 V-J signature distinguished ophthalmopathy from stable hyperthyroidism, reaching 87.88% sensitivity and approximately 83% specificity in cross-validation and 80%/75% in testing. Most expanded thyroid clonotypes (frequency above 0.001) were also found in blood, which suggests that blood repertoires may mirror thyroid immune responses. In validation, the model predicted progression to ophthalmopathy with approximately 71% sensitivity and 72.22% specificity, a median of about 6.7 months before onset. Sample size was not statistically predetermined, and blinding of investigators to group allocation was not performed.

TCR beta CDR3 regions were amplified from RNA transcripts. The TCR CDR3 was subjected to a first round of RT-PCR using the HTBI primer set and the Qiagen OneStep RT-PCR kit. Libraries were constructed in a second round of multiplex PCR, after which size selection and purification were carried out. Sequencing of the libraries was done on an Illumina HiSeq2000 using paired-end 100 bp reads. The original methods were these. Raw data were processed with SOAPnuke, discarding reads with adapters, uncalled bases, mean Phred below 15, or no exact constant-primer or identifier match. COPE v1.2.5 was used to merge the high-quality paired reads, and each unique nucleotide sequence was defined as a clonotype. MiTCR v1.1 was used to align the clonotypes against IMGT TRBV, TRBD and TRBJ reference segments. The analysis was restricted to V-J combinations with a frequency above 0.0001, which together covered 98% to 99.2% of the repertoires. A TCS score was defined as the ratio between F50 (clonal expansion) and ExV (chaos), using BLOSUM62-based TCRdist between CDR3 peptides within each V-J. Welch's t-statistics and random forest reduced roughly 540 V-J features to 13, which were used in a naive Bayes classifier (R e1071). The Morisita-Horn index was used to measure how similar the thyroid and blood repertoires were. TCRdb trimmed the raw reads at Q25, called clones with MiXCR and kept productive beta chains. Each CDR3 protein gets just one entry, which takes the most common genes and DNA from the rows behind it. The V and J calls follow TCRdb's processing rather than the paper's. For this sample the table gives hundreds of thousands of distinct CDR3 sequences, of which roughly a third were detected only once. The ten largest clones represent less than 40% of the sample.

Sequencing was carried out using blood. The clonotype originates from a woman aged 40 to 55 with Graves' hyperthyroidism. Here the chain combines TRBV4-1 and TRBJ1-5; the best D guess is TRBD1, with 5 bases matching. The DNA sequence is as follows: TGCGCCAGCAGCCAAGATCCCTCACAGGATAGCAATCAGCCCCAGCATTTT. The resulting protein is CASSQDPSQDSNQPQHF.